This is a list of T cell receptor beta chains from one sample in a study of blood T cell repertoires in COVID-19. Data came from immunoSEQ multiplex PCR; TCRdb stores just in-frame clones and leaves some out. This sample has roughly 160,000 clones, with approximately 85% found just once. The sample comprised peripheral blood. All receptors come from a man aged 80 or over with COVID-19, enrolled during active disease. Both conserved end residues are part of each CDR3.

>TRBJ2-5|TRBV5-1
CASSLSGTGGFETQYF
>TRBJ1-1|TRBV7-9
CASSPQNTEAFF
>TRBJ2-1|TRBV5-6
CASSLVRASGGSNEQFF
>TRBJ1-3|TRBV19
CASSIGQADSGNTIYF
>TRBJ1-3|TRBV5-1
CASSSGSEYSGNTIYF
>TRBJ2-2|TRBV10-3
CAISPGFTGELFF
>TRBJ2-2|TRBV3-1/TRBV3-2
CASSLGTSGGLNTGELFF
>TRBJ1-2|TRBV6-5
CASSSDRVNYGYTF
>TRBJ2-6|TRBV11-3
CASSRGTGVSGANVLTF
>TRBJ1-2|TRBV5-7
CASSLDSRIGLCYTF
>TRBJ1-3|TRBV11-3
CASSGGQSSGNTIYF
>TRBJ2-4|TRBV7-2
CASSALTGGENIQYF
>TRBJ1-4|TRBV28
CASSLGTGATNEKLFF
>TRBJ2-1|TRBV27
CASSLAGGRYNEQFF
>TRBJ2-1|TRBV29-1
CSVPGTSGFSYNEQFF
>TRBJ2-7|TRBV27
CASSGQGTSYEQYF
>TRBJ1-5|TRBV6-6
CASSIQGRGHQPQHF
>TRBJ2-3|TRBV4-2
CASSHSGGSTDTQYF
>TRBJ2-3|TRBV20-1
CSASSSGTPTDTQYF